The 20 T cell receptor beta chains presented below share a single source sample, sequenced in a study of blood T cell repertoires in COVID-19. Clones were sequenced by immunoSEQ multiplex PCR, and TCRdb holds only the in-frame ones, with some missing. The sample includes hundreds of thousands of clones, around 87% of them seen just once. The sequencing sample was made of peripheral blood. The receptors shown here come from a man aged 18 to 29 with active or convalescent COVID-19.

V gene TRBV29-1 combines with J gene TRBJ2-7; D is perhaps TRBD1 (5 bases). Germline V lookup: CDR1 SQVTM, CDR2 ANQGSEA. V lost 1 base, J lost 3 bases, and 13 bases lay in between. The CDR3 spans 14 residues. The CDR3 spells CSVEGTGHNYEQYF. The CDR3 DNA sequence: TGCAGCGTTGAAGGTACAGGCCATAACTACGAGCAGTACTTC.

In this sample, this clone turned up a few times. The chain's CDR3 is CASSLGAGYNEQFF. The CDR3 DNA reads as TGCGCCAGCAGTCTAGGAGCGGGTTACAATGAGCAGTTCTTC. This sequence joins TRBV10-2 and TRBJ2-1, with TRBD2 as a possible D gene (6 bases). Germline lookup yields CDR1 WSHSY and CDR2 SAAADI. The CDR3 consists of 14 residues. V shed 5 bases and J shed 4 bases, with 12 bases lying between them.

This chain links TRBV5-1 with TRBJ2-5; 7 positions agree with TRBD2. The ends lost 0 bases at V and 1 base at J; junction bases unmatched: 6. Per germline, CDR1 SGHRS and CDR2 YFSETQ. The CDR3 sequence is 16 residues long. The CDR3 loop is CASSLVSSGAQETQYF. The CDR3 nucleotides read TGCGCCAGCAGCTTGGTATCTAGCGGAGCCCAAGAGACCCAGTACTTC.

This clone was seen a single time. The chain combines TRBV29-1 with TRBJ2-7, with TRBD1 matching 12 bases. There are 15 residues in the CDR3. Trimming at V came to 1 base and at J to 4 bases, leaving 5 bases not matched to a gene. Germline values: CDR1 SQVTM, CDR2 ANQGSEA. The CDR3 DNA is TGCAGCGTTGAAGGCGGGACAGGGGGCTTGTACGAGCAGTACTTC. Its protein is CSVEGGTGGLYEQYF.

The gene calls are TRBV18 and TRBJ1-2, with TRBD1 identical over 9 bases. Germline V gives CDR1 KGHSH, CDR2 LQKENI. V was clipped by 6 bases and J by 0 bases; unmatched bases: 2. The CDR3 is 14 amino acids. The chain's CDR3 is CASSTGGANYGYTF. The CDR3, as DNA: TGTGCCAGCTCGACAGGGGGAGCTAACTATGGCTACACCTTC.

The chain is built from TRBV10-2 and TRBJ1-2, with D tentatively TRBD1 (5 bases). There are 15 residues in the CDR3. CDR1 is WSHSY, CDR2 SAAADI, per germline. Trimming cost V 0 bases and J 7 bases, with 15 bases left between them. CDR3 loop: CASSESSLQALGYTF. The CDR3 DNA reads TGCGCCAGCAGTGAGTCGAGTCTACAGGCTCTTGGCTACACCTTC.

The chain recombines TRBV13 with TRBJ2-1; D remains unclear. The CDR3 sequence is 11 residues long. From germline, CDR1 is PRHDT and CDR2 FYEKMQ (reference sequence). V lost 0 bases, J lost 9 bases, and 3 bases lay in between. CDR3 protein: CASSLGFEQFF. The DNA for the CDR3 is TGTGCCAGCAGCTTAGGCTTTGAGCAGTTCTTC.

This clone was counted once. This sequence joins TRBV2 and TRBJ1-5, with a possible D match to TRBD1 (6 bases). The CDR3 has 13 amino acids. Trimming took 7 bases from V and 4 from J, leaving 11 bases between them. Germline CDR1 reads SNHLY; CDR2 reads FYNNEI. The CDR3 sequence: CASTGVRNQPQHF. The DNA of the CDR3 is TGTGCCAGCACAGGGGTAAGGAATCAGCCCCAGCATTTT.

This chain connects TRBV10-2 to TRBJ2-1; D possibly corresponds to TRBD2 (5 bases). The CDR3 has 14 residues. From germline, CDR1 is WSHSY and CDR2 SAAADI. The germline V and J ends were trimmed by 2 bases and 7 bases, with 12 bases remaining between them. The CDR3 region has the DNA TGCGCCAGCAGTGAGGCGGGCCGGGTGAATGAGCAGTTCTTC. Protein product: CASSEAGRVNEQFF.

The sample holds one count of this clone. The chain recombines TRBV7-3 with TRBJ2-2; 7 nucleotides align to TRBD2. From germline, CDR1 is SGHTA and CDR2 FQGTGA. Trimming cost V 6 bases and J 6 bases; bases outside gene matches: 1. The CDR3 extends over 12 amino acids. CDR3 loop: CASRREAGELFF. The CDR3 DNA reads as TGTGCCAGCAGACGGGAGGCCGGGGAGCTGTTTTTT.

This clone was counted between two and nine times. The rearrangement links TRBV29-1 to TRBJ1-4; D perhaps matches TRBD1 (6 bases). This CDR3 spans 14 amino acids. Trimming took off 6 bases at V and 1 base at J, with 12 bases between the two ends. Germline CDR1 is SQVTM and CDR2 is ANQGSEA. This CDR3 is CSVGNRETNEKLFF. The CDR3 nucleotides are TGCAGCGTCGGAAACAGGGAAACTAATGAAAAACTGTTTTTT.

This rearrangement joins TRBV20-1 to TRBJ1-5; 9 positions agree with TRBD1. Germline CDR1 is DFQATT and CDR2 is SNEGSKA (reference sequence). The V gene end was trimmed by 3 bases and the J gene end by 5 bases; junction bases not matched to a gene: 5. This CDR3 has 14 residues. CDR3 nucleotide sequence: TGCAGTGCTAGTTCCTGGGACAGGGATCAGCCCCAGCATTTT. Encoded protein: CSASSWDRDQPQHF.

The rearrangement joins TRBV28 to TRBJ1-3; 8 bases map to TRBD1. The CDR3 covers 16 residues. CDR1 MDHEN and CDR2 SYDVKM come from the germline V gene. After removal of 3 bases from V and 0 bases from J, the junction contained 4 bases not matched to a gene. CDR3 in amino acids: CASSFRDRPSGNTIYF. For the CDR3, the DNA is TGTGCCAGCAGTTTTCGGGACAGGCCCTCTGGAAACACCATATATTTT.

This rearrangement joins TRBV28 to TRBJ2-5; TRBD2 aligns across 8 bases. The CDR3 is 13 residues long. V lost 6 bases and J lost 3; bases outside the gene matches: 3. The germline V gene has CDR1 MDHEN and CDR2 SYDVKM. CDR3 region: CASREAGEETQYF. CDR3 sequence (DNA): TGTGCCAGCAGAGAAGCGGGAGAAGAGACCCAGTACTTC. The whole variable domain, remainder taken from reference TRBV28 and TRBJ2-5, is DVKVTQSSRYLVKRTGEKVFLECVQDMDHENMFWYRQDPGLGLRLIYFSYDVKMKEKGDIPEGYSVSREKKERFSLILESASTNQTSMYLCASREAGEETQYFGPGTRLLVL.

CDR3 nucleotide sequence: TGTGCCAGCAGCCCGAACAGGGGCCAACTATTCTTGAACACTGAAGCTTTCTTT. It specifies CASSPNRGQLFLNTEAFF. The chain is built from TRBV11-3 and TRBJ1-1; TRBD1 matches at 7 bases. Germline V gene sequence: CDR1 SGHNT, CDR2 YENEEA. CDR3 length: 18 amino acids. V was clipped by 5 bases and J by 0 bases; unmatched bases: 15.

The chain recombines TRBV12-3 or TRBV12-4 with TRBJ1-1; 7 bases are a match to TRBD1. The ends lost 6 bases at V and 14 bases at J; junction bases unmatched: 9. The CDR3 has 11 amino acids. CDR3 in amino acids: CASSDRDRLFF. The CDR3 bases are TGTGCCAGCAGCGACAGGGACCGGTTATTCTTT.

This clone has only one observation. The rearrangement links TRBV5-6 to TRBJ2-7; possible D gene TRBD2, 6 bases. This CDR3 spans 14 amino acids. Trimming took 7 bases from V and 0 from J, leaving 14 bases between them. Germline V gene data show CDR1 as SGHDT and CDR2 as YYEEEE. As DNA, the CDR3 is TGTGCCAGCCGACTCTGGGGGGACTCCTACGAGCAGTACTTC. Translated, it gives CASRLWGDSYEQYF.

The rearrangement uses TRBV7-9 and TRBJ1-1; 7 nucleotides align to TRBD1. This CDR3 comprises 16 residues. V shed 5 bases, J shed 3 bases, and the junction held 12 bases outside the gene matches. The germline gives CDR1 SEHNR, CDR2 FQNEAQ (reference sequence). The CDR3 sequence: CASSALLSTGYTEAFF. The CDR3 bases are TGTGCCAGCAGCGCGCTTCTTTCGACAGGGTACACTGAAGCTTTCTTT.

The V and J genes are TRBV12-2 and TRBJ1-2; the listed D gene, TRBD1, was not tested against the DNA. TRBV12-2 is assigned pseudogene status. CDR3 length equals 13 residues. The DNA of the CDR3 is TGTGCAAGTCGCGACCGGGACACCTATGGCTACACCTTC. It specifies CASRDRDTYGYTF.

The J gene is TRBJ2-7, the V gene TRBV27; TRBD2 matches 12 bases. J lost 9 bases, V lost 6 bases, and 6 bases had no gene match. The CDR3 runs 13 residues. In germline, CDR1 is MNHEY, CDR2 SMNVEV (reference sequence). In DNA form, the CDR3 reads TGTGCCAGCAGCTCTAGCGGGAGGGCGGCGCAGTACTTC. Its protein is CASSSSGRAAQYF.